This T cell receptor (beta chain) was found in a study of blood T cell repertoires in COVID-19. Study information: From the United States, Italy and Spain came samples of acute and convalescent COVID-19. The analysed material was cDNA or gDNA that came from T cells, B-cell-depleted T cells, or PBMCs.

Germline CDR1 is SQVTM and CDR2 is ANQGSEA. Trimming took 6 bases from V and 10 from J; bases not matched to a gene: 9. The CDR3 extends over 14 amino acids. Authors' processing steps: The assay estimated nucleated cells by amplifying reference gene primers. Data came from immunoSEQ multiplex PCR; TCRdb stores just in-frame clones and leaves some out. That table furnishes V, J and clone size, whereas the DNA furnished D and trimming. This sample has fewer than 200,000 clones, with about 76% found just once. This TCR was recovered from a woman between 45 and 65 years old with active or convalescent COVID-19. The gene calls are TRBV29-1 and TRBJ1-4, with TRBD1 matching over 12 bases. Sequenced material: peripheral blood. The CDR3 sequence: CSVGPGQGARKLFF. The CDR3 region has the DNA TGCAGCGTCGGTCCGGGACAGGGGGCTAGAAAACTGTTTTTT.